The clone carrying this T cell receptor (beta chain) occurred many times. This sample is drawn from a study of T cells in Graves' hyperthyroidism and ophthalmopathy. RNA transcripts served as the template for amplifying TCR beta CDR3 regions. The study used the HTBI primer set for a first-round RT-PCR of the TCR CDR3. MiXCR, run by TCRdb on the multiplex PCR reads, gives a single entry per CDR3 protein. Of 540,000 or so distinct CDR3 sequences in the sample, around 16% were seen once. V was pared by 0 bases and J by 3 bases, with 14 bases between. This CDR3 spans 16 amino acids. The V gene's germline CDR1 is MNHEY and CDR2 SVGAGI.

The chain is built from TRBV6-5 and TRBJ1-1; no firm D call. The receptor's source is a woman aged 25-40 years with Graves' hyperthyroidism. The sample was blood. CDR3 loop: CASSYSPYREHTEAFF. The CDR3, as DNA: TGTGCCAGCAGTTACTCGCCGTACCGGGAGCACACTGAAGCTTTCTTT.